This paragraph reports one TCR beta chain. Its antigen is not identified. This CDR3 is built from 15 residues. CDR1 is MGHRA and CDR2 is YSYEKL in the germline V gene. V gave up 2 bases and J gave up 5 bases; unmatched junction bases: 7. These data originate in a study of PD-1 blockade in classical Hodgkin lymphoma. Regarding the study as a whole: Diminished baseline TCR diversity has been reported in newly diagnosed patients relative to healthy donors.

Time point of the sample: cycle 4 day 1 (C4D1), after less than 7 weeks of nivolumab. Every one of the patients relapsed after autologous stem cell transplantation (brentuximab vedotin exposure was variable). Profiling relied on immunoSEQ multiplex PCR, and the TCRdb table lists in-frame clones only, not all of them. The table has around 60,000 clones, approximately 94% seen once. Sequences were derived from peripheral blood mononuclear cells (PBMCs), sampled before the fourth cycle of nivolumab. V usage is TRBV4-1 and J usage is TRBJ1-1; 8 nucleotides align to TRBD1. This TCR derives from a human donor with classical Hodgkin lymphoma. CDR3 sequence (DNA): TGCGCCAGCAGCCAATCCCCGACAGGGGAGACTGAAGCTTTCTTT. Translated: CASSQSPTGETEAFF.